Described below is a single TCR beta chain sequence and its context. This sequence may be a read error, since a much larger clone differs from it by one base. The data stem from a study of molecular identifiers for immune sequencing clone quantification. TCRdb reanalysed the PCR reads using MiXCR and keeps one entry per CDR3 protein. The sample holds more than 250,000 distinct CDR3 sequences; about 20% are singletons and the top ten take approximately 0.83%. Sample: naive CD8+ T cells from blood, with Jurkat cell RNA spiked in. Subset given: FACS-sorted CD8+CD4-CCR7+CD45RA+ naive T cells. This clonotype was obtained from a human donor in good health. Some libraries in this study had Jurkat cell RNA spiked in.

The CDR3 DNA sequence: TGCGCCAGCAGCCAAAGCTCAGGGAACACTGAAGCTTTCTTT. It translates to CASSQSSGNTEAFF. The chain couples TRBV4-1 to TRBJ1-1; no clear D gene. The CDR3 has 14 residues. The germline V gene encodes CDR1 MGHRA and CDR2 YSYEKL. Trimming took off 2 bases at V and 1 base at J, with 8 bases between the two ends.